The sequence of this T cell receptor beta chain was determined in a study of CD8+CD57+ T cells in acquired aplastic anemia. Study-level information: Sorted cells (CD4+ and CD8+) yielded DNA amounts that averaged approximately 3 ug. Sequencing produced an average of roughly 11 million reads per healthy donor for CD4+ cells.

As regards this clonotype: Its antigen is not known.

Germline loops: CDR1 SGHTA, CDR2 FQGNSA. V was clipped by 2 bases and J by 16 bases, with 23 bases between them. The CDR3 consists of 15 residues. Regarding the study as a whole: Patients and controls were found to share around 30 CD8+ CDR3 sequences. Levels of CD8+ Simpson's diversity were not significantly distinct in patients versus controls.

Genomic DNA templated the TCR beta VDJ and CDR3 profiling. TCRdb called the reads again in MiXCR, with one record for every CDR3 protein. The sample consists of hundreds of thousands of distinct CDR3 sequences, about two thirds of them appearing once. The source of this sequence is a human donor in good health, serving as a control. The sample comprised sorted CD4+, CD8+, or CD8+CD57+ T cells (not recorded which) from PBMCs. The J gene is TRBJ2-2, the V gene TRBV7-2; D is tentatively TRBD1 or TRBD2 (6 bases each). CDR3 region: CASSLQAGHTDTQFF. CDR3 DNA: TGTGCCAGCAGCTTACAGGCGGGACACACAGATACGCAGTTTTTT. The full variable domain, its missing parts supplied by reference TRBV7-2 and TRBJ2-2, is GAGVSQSPSNKVTEKGKDVELRCDPISGHTALYWYRQSLGQGLEFLIYFQGNSAPDKSGLPSDRFSAERTGGSVSTLTIQRTQQEDSAVYLCASSLQAGHTDTQFFGEGSRLTVL.